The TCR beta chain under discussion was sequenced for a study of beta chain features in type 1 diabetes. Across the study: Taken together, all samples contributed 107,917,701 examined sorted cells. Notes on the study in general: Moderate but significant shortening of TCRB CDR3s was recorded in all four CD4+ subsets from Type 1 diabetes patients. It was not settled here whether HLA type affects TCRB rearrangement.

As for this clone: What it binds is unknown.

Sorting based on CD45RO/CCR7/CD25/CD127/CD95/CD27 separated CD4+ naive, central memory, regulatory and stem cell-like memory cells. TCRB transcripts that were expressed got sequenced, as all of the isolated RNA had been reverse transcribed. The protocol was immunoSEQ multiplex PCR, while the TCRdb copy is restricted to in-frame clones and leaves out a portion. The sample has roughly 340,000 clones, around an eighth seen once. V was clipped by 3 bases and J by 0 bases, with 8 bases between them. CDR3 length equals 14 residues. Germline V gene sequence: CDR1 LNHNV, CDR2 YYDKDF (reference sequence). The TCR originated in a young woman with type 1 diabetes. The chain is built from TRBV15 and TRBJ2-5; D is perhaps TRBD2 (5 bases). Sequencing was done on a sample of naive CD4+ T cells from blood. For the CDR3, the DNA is TGTGCCACCAGCAGGCGACTAAACCAAGAGACCCAGTACTTC. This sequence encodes CATSRRLNQETQYF.